This T cell receptor (beta chain) is from a study of blood T cell repertoires in COVID-19. Looking at the study overall: Sites in the United States, Italy and Spain provided acute and convalescent COVID-19 samples. Sources were T cells, B-cell-depleted T cells, or PBMCs; the material itself was cDNA or gDNA.

Trimming removed 4 bases at V and 3 bases at J, with 10 bases between. Per germline, CDR1 SGHDT and CDR2 YYEEEE. CDR3 size: 13 residues. TCRdb keeps only in-frame clones here, not all; method: immunoSEQ multiplex PCR. Of about 82,000 clones listed, about 86% are singletons. The chain employs TRBV5-6 and TRBJ1-2, with D possibly TRBD1 on 5 matching bases. This TCR came from an older woman with acute or convalescent COVID-19. The sample taken for sequencing was peripheral blood. CDR3 amino acids: CASSPETDYGYTF. DNA for the CDR3: TGTGCCAGCAGCCCAGAGACAGACTATGGCTACACCTTC. The entire variable domain, with the rest obtained from reference TRBV5-6 and TRBJ1-2, is as follows: DAGVTQSPTHLIKTRGQQVTLRCSPKSGHDTVSWYQQALGQGPQFIFQYYEEEERQRGNFPDRFSGHQFPNYSSELNVNALLLGDSALYLCASSPETDYGYTFGSGTRLTVV.